This T cell receptor (beta chain) was identified in a study of Graves' ophthalmopathy and Graves' hyperthyroidism (dated by TCRdb to the late 2010s). The study in broad terms: Peripheral blood was collected at initial diagnosis, before any treatment. TCR beta repertoire signatures were used to distinguish Graves' ophthalmopathy from Graves' hyperthyroidism and to predict progression to ophthalmopathy. In total, around 140 blood samples were TCR-sequenced: roughly 45 ophthalmopathy, under 85 hyperthyroidism and roughly 17 hyperthyroidism-to-ophthalmopathy patients. A discovery set of 90 to 100 patients (approximately 42 ophthalmopathy, about 58 stable hyperthyroidism) was enrolled to explore V-J signatures distinguishing ophthalmopathy from hyperthyroidism. An independent validation cohort was composed of 18 hyperthyroidism patients and 17 patients who later progressed from hyperthyroidism to ophthalmopathy. In five to seven hyperthyroidism patients, T-cell repertoires of thyroid tissue and blood were compared. After sampling, hyperthyroidism patients received methimazole starting at 30 mg daily, and ophthalmopathy patients received high-dose intravenous methylprednisolone. Overall study outcomes, separate from this receptor: In cross-validation, the 13-signature model distinguished ophthalmopathy from stable hyperthyroidism with less than 90% sensitivity and around 83% specificity, while in the test set the corresponding values were about 80% and 75%. Sample size was not predetermined statistically, and investigators were not blinded to group allocation. Among expanded thyroid clonotypes with frequency above 0.001, most also showed up in blood, which suggests that blood repertoires may reflect the thyroid immune response. In validation, the model predicted ophthalmopathy progression with less than 71% sensitivity and 72% to 80% specificity; roughly 11 predicted patients were CT-confirmed with GO in a median of approximately six months.

Patients with ophthalmopathy had moderately to severely active disease, with a Clinical Activity Score of 3 or more, a NOSPECS grade of 4 or more, and a disease duration of less than 3 months. Anyone with other autoimmune diseases, uncontrolled infections, pregnancy or lactation was excluded from the study. Clinical symptoms, serum thyroxine, TRAb, thyroid ultrasound and orbital computed tomography formed the basis of the diagnosis. Ficoll-Paque density gradient centrifugation was used to isolate PBMCs from around 10 ml of fresh peripheral blood. Total RNA was extracted using Trizol reagent, and RNA quality was checked on an Agilent 2100 Bioanalyzer. TCR beta CDR3 regions were amplified from RNA transcripts for repertoire sequencing. The first round was an RT-PCR using HTBI primers with the Qiagen OneStep RT-PCR kit, and this first round was followed by a second-round multiplex PCR, then size selection and purification. Libraries were sequenced on an Illumina HiSeq2000 using paired-end 100 bp reads. As for the authors' bioinformatics: Reads were processed with SOAPnuke, discarding reads with adapters, uncalled bases, mean Phred below 15, or no exact constant-primer or identifier match. COPE v1.2.5 was used to merge high-quality paired reads. Each unique nucleotide sequence was treated as a clonotype, and MiTCR v1.1 was used to align the clonotypes to the IMGT TRB V, D and J references. Analysis was restricted to V-J combinations with a frequency above 0.0001, which covered about 99% of repertoires. For each V-J combination, a TCR clonal expansion and chaos score was defined as the ratio of F50 clonal expansion to chaos observed in the TCRdist matrix. Welch's t-statistics and random forest were used to narrow the features down to about a dozen V-J combinations, which were then fed into a naive Bayes classifier. The Morisita-Horn index was used to measure how similar the thyroid and blood repertoires were. TCRdb itself trimmed the public reads at Q25 with fastp, ran MiXCR and retained productive beta chains. Every distinct CDR3 protein forms one entry, paired with its most common genes and DNA. The V and J calls were determined by TCRdb, not by the authors. The sample yields about 640,000 distinct CDR3 sequences; over 40% were counted once. The top ten clones comprise over 2.5% of the sample.

The germline ends are 6 bases apart after V is trimmed by 0 bases and J by 7 bases. The germline V gene (reference sequence) yields DFQATT for CDR1 and SNEGSKA for CDR2. Reading from cysteine to phenylalanine, the CDR3 counts 12 amino acids. Solely the CDR3 DNA is kept, with 36 bases framed from the first base. This clonotype showed up many times. Its antigen has not been determined. The record has no base qualities; no much larger clone is one base away. This chain joins TRBV20-1 to TRBJ2-2, with the D gene not clear enough to name. Sequences were obtained from peripheral blood. The origin of this receptor is an adult man with Graves' ophthalmopathy. The CDR3 region has the sequence CSARDGVGELFF. The bases read TGCAGTGCTAGAGATGGAGTCGGGGAGCTGTTTTTT.